This T cell receptor beta chain came from a study of T cell responses to AZD1222 COVID-19 vaccine. Germline V gives CDR1 SGHTA, CDR2 FQGNSA. There are 17 residues in the CDR3. V shed 5 bases and J 4 bases; nucleotides not matched to a gene: 10. Only in-frame clones appear in the TCRdb table, and some are missing; sequencing was by immunoSEQ multiplex PCR. This listing includes 150,000 or so clones. The receptor was derived from an adult in good health. The rearrangement joins TRBV7-2 to TRBJ2-1; 11 nucleotides line up with TRBD2. The sequencing sample was made of peripheral blood. CDR3 sequence (DNA): TGTGCCAGCAGCGTACTAGCGGGGGACAATCTATACAATGAGCAGTTCTTC. It encodes CASSVLAGDNLYNEQFF.